This T cell receptor (beta chain) was recorded in a study of blood T cell repertoires in COVID-19. Looking at the study overall: Spain, Italy and the United States supplied samples that represented acute and convalescent COVID-19. In each case, the material was cDNA or gDNA derived from T cells, B-cell-depleted T cells, or PBMCs.

As originally analysed: By means of reference gene primer amplification, nucleated cell counts were estimated. The assay was immunoSEQ multiplex PCR, and TCRdb's table has in-frame clones only and misses some. The V and J calls and clone size were taken over from that table, and D and trimming were inferred from the DNA. This table holds about 46,000 clones, more than 70% found once. Trimming stripped 4 bases from V and 10 bases from J, with 11 bases between. The CDR3 is 11 residues long. Germline V gene sequence: CDR1 SQVTM, CDR2 ANQGSEA. The material sequenced was peripheral blood. The source of this sequence is a man over 45 with active COVID-19. J is TRBJ2-1 and V is TRBV29-1; D perhaps matches TRBD2 (6 bases). This CDR3 reads CSVGDRGEQFF. The CDR3, as DNA: TGCAGCGTTGGGGACCGGGGGGAGCAGTTCTTC.